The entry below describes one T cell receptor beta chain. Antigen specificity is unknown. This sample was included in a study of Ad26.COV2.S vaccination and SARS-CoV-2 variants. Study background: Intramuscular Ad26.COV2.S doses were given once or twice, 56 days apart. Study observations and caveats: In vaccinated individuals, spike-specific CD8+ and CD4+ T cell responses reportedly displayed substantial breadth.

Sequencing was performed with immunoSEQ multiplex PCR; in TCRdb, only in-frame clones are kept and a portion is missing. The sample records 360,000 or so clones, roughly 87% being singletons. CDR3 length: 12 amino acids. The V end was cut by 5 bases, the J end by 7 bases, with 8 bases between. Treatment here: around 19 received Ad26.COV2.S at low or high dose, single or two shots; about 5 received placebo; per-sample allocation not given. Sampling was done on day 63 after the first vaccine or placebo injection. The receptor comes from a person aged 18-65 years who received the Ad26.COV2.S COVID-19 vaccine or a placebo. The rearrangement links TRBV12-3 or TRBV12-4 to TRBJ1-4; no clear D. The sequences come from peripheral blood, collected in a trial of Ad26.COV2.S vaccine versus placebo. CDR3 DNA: TGTGCCAGCAGTCCCCGGTCTGAAAAACTGTTTTTT. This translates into CASSPRSEKLFF.